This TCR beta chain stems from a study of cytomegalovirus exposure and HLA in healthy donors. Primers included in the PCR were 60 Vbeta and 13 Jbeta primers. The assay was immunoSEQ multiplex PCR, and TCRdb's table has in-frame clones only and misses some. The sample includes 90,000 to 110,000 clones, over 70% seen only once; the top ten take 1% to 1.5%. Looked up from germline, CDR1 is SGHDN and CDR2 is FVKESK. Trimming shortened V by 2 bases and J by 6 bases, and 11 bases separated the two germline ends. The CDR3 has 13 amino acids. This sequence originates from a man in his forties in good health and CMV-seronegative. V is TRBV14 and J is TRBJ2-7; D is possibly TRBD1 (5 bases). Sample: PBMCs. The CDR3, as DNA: TGTGCCAGCAGCCAACAGGGTTTGTCCGAGCAGTACTTC. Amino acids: CASSQQGLSEQYF.